The 17 T cell receptor beta chains in this list originate from one sample, sequenced in a study of blood T cell repertoires in COVID-19. The data were produced by immunoSEQ multiplex PCR, yet TCRdb's version contains in-frame clones alone and is incomplete. The sample includes under 65,000 clones, 81% of them seen just once. The sequenced material came from peripheral blood. Source of these receptors: a woman aged 55-70 years with acute or convalescent COVID-19.

The genes are TRBV28 and TRBJ2-1, with 9 nucleotides matching TRBD2. Germline V gene data show CDR1 as MDHEN and CDR2 as SYDVKM. This CDR3 contains 17 residues. V shed 3 bases, J shed 2 bases, and the junction held 8 bases outside the gene matches. CDR3 sequence reads: CASSLAAGGLAYNEQFF. DNA of the CDR3: TGTGCCAGCAGTTTGGCAGCGGGGGGCCTCGCCTACAATGAGCAGTTCTTC.

The sample holds one count of this clone. The chain carries TRBV29-1 and TRBJ2-2, with D possibly matching TRBD1 (6 bases). There are 14 residues in the CDR3. Trimming took 4 bases from V and 6 from J, leaving 15 bases between them. Germline lookup yields CDR1 SQVTM and CDR2 ANQGSEA. The CDR3 sequence is CSVVGGDSSGELFF. The CDR3 bases are TGCAGCGTTGTAGGGGGTGACTCCTCCGGGGAGCTGTTTTTT.

The chain combines TRBV6-5 with TRBJ2-7; D uncertain. This CDR3 has 12 residues. V lost 10 bases to trimming and J lost 0 bases, with 10 bases between them. CDR1 MNHEY and CDR2 SVGAGI come from the germline V gene. CDR3 bases: TGTGCCACCACCAGTTCCTCCTACGAGCAGTACTTC. Translation gives CATTSSSYEQYF.

The J gene is TRBJ1-3, the V gene TRBV7-2; no firm D call. The CDR3 runs 16 residues. In germline, CDR1 is SGHTA, CDR2 FQGNSA. Trimming removed 1 base at V and 4 bases at J, with 14 bases between. The CDR3 DNA reads TGTGCCAGCAGCTTAGGGGCAGTCACAACGGGAAACACCATATATTTT. Protein sequence: CASSLGAVTTGNTIYF.

V is TRBV19 and J is TRBJ1-6; 9 nucleotides agree with TRBD1. V dropped 5 bases and J dropped 9; count of bases not matched to a gene: 8. This CDR3 has 15 amino acids. Germline CDR1 and CDR2: LNHDA and SQIVND (reference sequence). CDR3 coding DNA: TGTGCCAGTAGTGAGGGACAGGGAGTCCGTTCACCCCTCCACTTT. It specifies CASSEGQGVRSPLHF.

The CDR3 sequence: CASSVQTSGTYNEQFF. DNA of the CDR3: TGTGCCAGCAGCGTACAGACCAGCGGGACCTACAATGAGCAGTTCTTC. V is TRBV9 and J is TRBJ2-1, with 7 bases aligning to TRBD2. With V trimmed by 1 base and J by 2 bases, 6 bases remained unmatched. The CDR3 is 16 amino acids. CDR1 is SGDLS and CDR2 is YYNGEE in the germline V gene.

J is TRBJ2-4 and V is TRBV3-1 (or the pseudogene TRBV3-2), with D uncertain. Germline V gene sequence: CDR1 LGHDT, CDR2 YNNKEL (reference sequence). Trimming shortened V by 4 bases and J by 4 bases, and 14 bases separated the two germline ends. CDR3 size: 15 residues. The CDR3 loop reads CASSPSFDFKNIQYF. The CDR3 bases are TGTGCCAGCAGCCCAAGTTTTGACTTTAAAAACATTCAGTACTTC.

V and J are TRBV6-4 and TRBJ2-5, with 7 bases that match TRBD1. This CDR3 spans 16 amino acids. The J segment lost 7 bases and the V segment lost 6 bases, leaving 17 bases of the junction unmatched. The V gene's germline CDR1 is MRHNA and CDR2 SNTAGT. CDR3 protein: CASSPLPGQSLGTQYF. The CDR3, as DNA: TGTGCCAGCAGCCCTCTTCCGGGACAGTCGTTGGGGACCCAGTACTTC.

V and J are TRBV6-1 and TRBJ2-6; maybe TRBD1 (5 bases). V lost 3 bases, J lost 4 bases, and 13 bases lay in between. The germline V gene encodes CDR1 MNHNS and CDR2 SASEGT. The CDR3 sequence is 16 residues long. Here the CDR3 reads CASSDRGEAGANVLTF. The CDR3 DNA follows: TGTGCCAGCAGTGATAGGGGCGAAGCCGGGGCCAACGTCCTGACTTTC.

The chain has TRBV19 and TRBJ1-5; D remains unclear. Germline-derived CDR1 and CDR2 are LNHDA and SQIVND (reference sequence). The ends were cut back, 1 base at V and 2 bases at J, with 3 bases in the middle. The CDR3 is 13 residues long. The CDR3 region is CASSIGGNQPQHF. CDR3 sequence (DNA): TGTGCCAGTAGTATAGGAGGCAATCAGCCCCAGCATTTT.

The gene calls are TRBV5-1 and TRBJ1-6; 9 bases align to TRBD1. Trimming cost V 4 bases and J 7 bases; bases outside gene matches: 3. The CDR3 is 14 amino acids. The germline V gene has CDR1 SGHRS and CDR2 YFSETQ. This CDR3 reads CASSRTGVNSPLHF. In DNA, the CDR3 is TGCGCCAGCAGCCGGACAGGGGTGAATTCACCCCTCCACTTT. The variable domain in full, completed from reference TRBV5-1 and TRBJ1-6, reads KAGVTQTPRYLIKTRGQQVTLSCSPISGHRSVSWYQQTPGQGLQFLFEYFSETQRNKGNFPGRFSGRQFSNSRSEMNVSTLELGDSALYLCASSRTGVNSPLHFGNGTRLTVT.

The chain joins TRBV11-2 to TRBJ1-1, with a possible D match to TRBD1 (6 bases). CDR3 size: 14 residues. V was pared by 2 bases and J by 5 bases, with 12 bases between. CDR1 SGHAT and CDR2 FQNNGV come from the germline V gene. The CDR3 reads CASSLSGATTEAFF. For the CDR3, the DNA is TGTGCCAGCAGCTTATCAGGGGCCACTACTGAAGCTTTCTTT.

This rearrangement joins TRBV10-1 to TRBJ2-1, with 10 positions matching TRBD2. Germline values: CDR1 WNHNN, CDR2 SYGVQD (reference sequence). With 0 bases clipped from V and 12 bases from J, the junction kept 8 bases outside the gene matches. This CDR3 spans 15 amino acids. CDR3 protein: CASSESKASGSWQFF. The CDR3 DNA reads as TGCGCCAGCAGTGAGTCGAAGGCTAGCGGGAGTTGGCAGTTCTTC.

The CDR3 DNA reads as TGTGCCAACCCGATGGGGGGGTTAGCCCTCAATCAGCCCCAGCATTTT. This codes for CANPMGGLALNQPQHF. The chain joins TRBV28 to TRBJ1-5; possible D gene TRBD1, 5 bases. V dropped 10 bases and J dropped 3 bases, with 22 bases sitting between them. Germline CDR1 MDHEN, CDR2 SYDVKM. The CDR3 covers 16 residues.

CDR3 coding DNA: TGTGCCAGCAGGAAGCAGGGCACCGGGGAGCTGTTTTTT. It yields the protein CASRKQGTGELFF. V and J are TRBV28 and TRBJ2-2; TRBD1 is a possible D gene (5 bases). This CDR3 has 13 residues. V shed 6 bases and J shed 4 bases, with 9 bases lying between them. Germline V lookup: CDR1 MDHEN, CDR2 SYDVKM. The full variable domain, with the rest looked up from reference TRBV28 and TRBJ2-2, is DVKVTQSSRYLVKRTGEKVFLECVQDMDHENMFWYRQDPGLGLRLIYFSYDVKMKEKGDIPEGYSVSREKKERFSLILESASTNQTSMYLCASRKQGTGELFFGEGSRLTVL.

V usage is TRBV18 and J usage is TRBJ2-3, with TRBD2 identical over 8 bases. There are 15 residues in the CDR3. V lost 3 bases and J lost 5; bases outside the gene matches: 7. The germline gives CDR1 KGHSH, CDR2 LQKENI. The CDR3, as DNA: TGTGCCAGCTCACCTACGGGAGGGGTAGGAGATACGCAGTATTTT. Protein sequence: CASSPTGGVGDTQYF. Filled out from reference TRBV18 and TRBJ2-3, the complete variable domain reads NAGVMQNPRHLVRRRGQEARLRCSPMKGHSHVYWYRQLPEEGLKFMVYLQKENIIDESGMPKERFSAEFPKEGPSILRIQQVVRGDSAAYFCASSPTGGVGDTQYFGPGTRLTVL.

This chain joins TRBV9 and TRBJ1-1; possibly TRBD1 for D (5 bases). This CDR3 region has 13 residues. Germline V lookup: CDR1 SGDLS, CDR2 YYNGEE. V lost 0 bases, J lost 8 bases, and 11 bases lay in between. CDR3 residues: CASSVVGAAEAFF. CDR3 coding DNA: TGTGCCAGCAGCGTAGTAGGGGCGGCGGAAGCTTTCTTT.